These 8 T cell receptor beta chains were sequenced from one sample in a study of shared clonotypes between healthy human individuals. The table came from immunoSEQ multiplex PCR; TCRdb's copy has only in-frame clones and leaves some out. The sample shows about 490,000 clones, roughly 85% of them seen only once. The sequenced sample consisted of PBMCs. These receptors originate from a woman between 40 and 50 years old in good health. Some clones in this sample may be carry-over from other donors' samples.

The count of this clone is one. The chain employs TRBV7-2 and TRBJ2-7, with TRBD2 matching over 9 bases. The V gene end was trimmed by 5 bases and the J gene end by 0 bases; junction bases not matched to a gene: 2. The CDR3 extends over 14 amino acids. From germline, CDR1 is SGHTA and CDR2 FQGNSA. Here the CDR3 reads CASSLGLASYEQYF. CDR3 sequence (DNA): TGTGCCAGCAGCCTGGGACTAGCCTCCTACGAGCAGTACTTC.

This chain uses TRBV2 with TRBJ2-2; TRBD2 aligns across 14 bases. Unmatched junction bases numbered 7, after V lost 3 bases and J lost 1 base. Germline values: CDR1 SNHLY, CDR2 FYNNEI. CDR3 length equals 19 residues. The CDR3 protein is CASSELGLAGGGNTGELFF. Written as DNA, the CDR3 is TGTGCCAGCAGTGAGTTAGGACTAGCGGGAGGAGGGAACACCGGGGAGCTGTTTTTT.

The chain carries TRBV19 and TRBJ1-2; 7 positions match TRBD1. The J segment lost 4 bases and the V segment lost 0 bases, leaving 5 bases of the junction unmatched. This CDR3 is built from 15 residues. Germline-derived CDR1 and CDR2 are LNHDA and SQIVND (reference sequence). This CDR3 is CASSIEGTVIYGYTF. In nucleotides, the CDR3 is TGTGCCAGTAGTATAGAGGGGACAGTGATCTATGGCTACACCTTC.

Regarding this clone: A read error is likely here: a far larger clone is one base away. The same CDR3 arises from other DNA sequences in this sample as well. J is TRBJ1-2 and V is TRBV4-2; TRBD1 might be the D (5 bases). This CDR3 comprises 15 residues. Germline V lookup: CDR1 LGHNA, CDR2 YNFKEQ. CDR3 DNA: TGTGCCAGCAGCCCATCCGGGGCCGAGTCCTATGGCTACACATTC. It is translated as CASSPSGAESYGYTF.

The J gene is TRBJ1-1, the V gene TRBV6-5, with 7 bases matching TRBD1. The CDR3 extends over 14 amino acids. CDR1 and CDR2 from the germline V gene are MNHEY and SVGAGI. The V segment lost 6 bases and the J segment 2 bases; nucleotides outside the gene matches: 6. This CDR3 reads CASRRGQLNTEAFF. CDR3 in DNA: TGTGCCAGCAGACGGGGACAGCTTAACACTGAAGCTTTCTTT.

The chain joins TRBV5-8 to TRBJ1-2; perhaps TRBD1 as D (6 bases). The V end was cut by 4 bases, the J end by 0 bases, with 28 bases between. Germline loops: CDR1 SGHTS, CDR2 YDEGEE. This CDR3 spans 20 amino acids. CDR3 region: CASSLRVMGGAHLANYGYTF. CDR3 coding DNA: TGTGCCAGCAGCCTTCGGGTAATGGGGGGCGCCCACCTCGCTAACTATGGCTACACCTTC. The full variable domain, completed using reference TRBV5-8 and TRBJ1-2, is EAGVTQSPTHLIKTRGQQATLRCSPISGHTSVYWYQQALGLGLQFLLWYDEGEERNRGNFPPRFSGRQFPNYSSELNVNALELEDSALYLCASSLRVMGGAHLANYGYTFGSGTRLTVV.

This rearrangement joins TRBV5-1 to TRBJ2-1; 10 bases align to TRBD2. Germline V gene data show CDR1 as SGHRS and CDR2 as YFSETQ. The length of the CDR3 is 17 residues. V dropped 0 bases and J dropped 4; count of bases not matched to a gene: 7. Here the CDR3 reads CASSLVASGSEYNEQFF. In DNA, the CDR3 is TGCGCCAGCAGCTTGGTCGCTAGCGGGAGTGAATACAATGAGCAGTTCTTC.

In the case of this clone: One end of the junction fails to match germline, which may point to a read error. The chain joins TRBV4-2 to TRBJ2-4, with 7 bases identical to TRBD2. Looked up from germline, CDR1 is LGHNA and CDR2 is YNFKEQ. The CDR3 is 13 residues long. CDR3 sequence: CASSQESPGLRHF. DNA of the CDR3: TGTGCCAGCAGCCAAGAGAGCCCGGGACTACGGCACTTC.